Presented here are 32 T cell receptor beta chains from one specimen sequenced in a study of shared clonotypes between healthy human individuals. The repertoire was sequenced with immunoSEQ multiplex PCR; TCRdb's copy has only in-frame clones and lacks some. The sample consists of approximately 2.5 million clones, roughly 93% of them appearing once. Source material: naive CD4+ T cells from PBMCs. The subset: CD45RA+ positively selected. The receptors here all came from a man younger than 35 in good health. Some clones in this sample may be carry-over from other donors' samples.

The V gene is TRBV30, the J gene TRBJ2-1, with 10 bases that match TRBD1. The germline V gene has CDR1 GTSNPN and CDR2 SVGIG (reference sequence). Trimming cost V 1 base and J 10 bases; bases outside gene matches: 4. The CDR3 has 13 amino acids. The CDR3 region is CAWSGGTGAEQFF. The CDR3 DNA reads TGTGCCTGGAGTGGCGGGACAGGGGCCGAGCAGTTCTTC.

Only one count was recorded for this clone. The genes are TRBV9 and TRBJ2-5; maybe TRBD1 (5 bases). The CDR3 has 14 amino acids. Trimming left V 0 bases short and J 4 bases short, with 10 bases between. Germline V lookup: CDR1 SGDLS, CDR2 YYNGEE. The chain's CDR3 is CASSVGLGVETQYF. For the CDR3, the DNA is TGTGCCAGCAGCGTAGGCTTAGGGGTAGAGACCCAGTACTTC.

J is TRBJ1-5 and V is TRBV7-2; 9 bases match TRBD1. CDR1 SGHTA and CDR2 FQGNSA come from the germline V gene. This CDR3 comprises 15 residues. J gave up 6 bases and V 5 bases, and 8 bases lay outside the gene matches. The CDR3 here is CASSRPGQGVQPQHF. Written as DNA, the CDR3 is TGTGCCAGCAGCAGGCCGGGACAGGGTGTTCAGCCCCAGCATTTT.

The CDR3 reads CASSRIGQGTGELFF. As DNA, the CDR3 is TGTGCCAGCAGCCGAATTGGACAGGGAACCGGGGAGCTGTTTTTT. The chain links TRBV7-3 to TRBJ2-2; 8 nucleotides match TRBD1. Trimming at V came to 5 bases and at J to 5 bases, leaving 7 bases not matched to a gene. The CDR3 runs to 15 residues. Germline values: CDR1 SGHTA, CDR2 FQGTGA. Based on the CDR3 plus reference TRBV7-3 and TRBJ2-2, the full variable domain is GAGVSQTPSNKVTEKGKYVELRCDPISGHTALYWYRQSLGQGPEFLIYFQGTGAADDSGLPNDRFFAVRPEGSVSTLKIQRTERGDSAVYLCASSRIGQGTGELFFGEGSRLTVL.

This chain uses TRBV5-5 with TRBJ1-4; TRBD1 matches 11 bases. Per germline, CDR1 SGHKS and CDR2 YYEKEE (reference sequence). The CDR3 length is 17 residues. Trimming cost V 4 bases and J 0 bases; bases outside gene matches: 5. CDR3 in DNA: TGTGCCAGCAGCAAGGGACAGGGGGGTGCAACTAATGAAAAACTGTTTTTT. Translated: CASSKGQGGATNEKLFF.

V usage is TRBV19 and J usage is TRBJ2-2, with D unclear. The CDR3 has 12 amino acids. Germline loops: CDR1 LNHDA, CDR2 SQIVND (reference sequence). The V gene lost 7 bases and the J gene lost 5 bases, with 8 bases spanning the gap. The CDR3 region is CASIQATGELFF. In DNA form, the CDR3 reads TGTGCCAGTATTCAGGCGACCGGGGAGCTGTTTTTT. The complete variable domain, with remaining parts taken from reference TRBV19 and TRBJ2-2, reads DGGITQSPKYLFRKEGQNVTLSCEQNLNHDAMYWYRQDPGQGLRLIYYSQIVNDFQKGDIAEGYSVSREKKESFPLTVTSAQKNPTAFYLCASIQATGELFFGEGSRLTVL.

The chain is built from TRBV5-5 and TRBJ1-2; 7 positions agree with TRBD1. CDR3 length equals 15 residues. CDR1 is SGHKS and CDR2 is YYEKEE in the germline V gene (reference sequence). Trimming cost V 1 base and J 8 bases; bases outside gene matches: 11. CDR3 protein: CASSLWPGQGVGYTF. The CDR3 DNA follows: TGTGCCAGCAGCTTGTGGCCTGGGCAGGGGGTCGGCTACACCTTC.

This clone was observed a single time. The V and J genes are TRBV7-8 and TRBJ2-2; 9 positions agree with TRBD2. V shed 2 bases, J shed 5 bases, and the junction held 3 bases outside the gene matches. Germline V gives CDR1 SGHVS, CDR2 FQNEAQ. The CDR3 is 15 amino acids. Here the CDR3 DNA reads TGTGCCAGCAGCTTACGCGGGAGGGAGACCGGGGAGCTGTTTTTT. It specifies CASSLRGRETGELFF.

This rearrangement joins TRBV27 to TRBJ2-7; TRBD2 might be the D (5 bases). The CDR3 sequence is 10 residues long. Trimming left V 10 bases short and J 6 bases short, with 10 bases between. Germline V CDR1 and CDR2: MNHEY, SMNVEV (reference sequence). CDR3 amino acids: CATGRAEQYF. As DNA, the CDR3 is TGTGCCACGGGAAGGGCCGAGCAGTACTTC.

The gene calls are TRBV7-3 and TRBJ2-3, with 14 bases aligning to TRBD2. From germline, CDR1 is SGHTA and CDR2 FQGTGA. V shed 2 bases and J 3 bases; nucleotides not matched to a gene: 10. The CDR3 length is 19 residues. CDR3 sequence reads: CASSLSFGTSGRPTDTQYF. In DNA, the CDR3 is TGTGCCAGCAGCTTATCGTTTGGGACTAGCGGGAGACCTACAGATACGCAGTATTTT.

The CDR3 DNA follows: TGCGCCAGCAGCTTCGAACCCGGGACTACCTACGAGCAGTACTTC. It codes for CASSFEPGTTYEQYF. V is TRBV5-1 and J is TRBJ2-7; 7 bases align to TRBD2. The CDR3 has 15 amino acids. J gave up 2 bases and V 2 bases, and 7 bases lay outside the gene matches. CDR1 is SGHRS and CDR2 is YFSETQ in the germline V gene.

The V gene is TRBV27, the J gene TRBJ2-5; D remains ambiguous. TRBJ2-7 matches the DNA end more closely, so the J call is doubtful. The germline V gene encodes CDR1 MNHEY and CDR2 SMNVEV (reference sequence). The CDR3 length is 12 residues. CDR3 protein: CASSPGLFEQYF. CDR3 in DNA: TGTGCCAGCAGTCCTGGGCTTTTCGAGCAGTACTTC.

The V gene is TRBV30, the J gene TRBJ2-7; TRBD1 aligns across 7 bases. CDR1 and CDR2 from the germline V gene are GTSNPN and SVGIG (reference sequence). The CDR3 covers 13 residues. V gave up 6 bases and J gave up 4 bases; unmatched junction bases: 9. Written as DNA, the CDR3 is TGTGCCTGCGCAGGGGGTGGAGGTTACGAGCAGTACTTC. Translating gives CACAGGGGYEQYF.

Concerning this clone: Other nucleotide sequences in the sample specify the same CDR3. This chain links TRBV28 with TRBJ2-1; no definite D call. Germline values: CDR1 MDHEN, CDR2 SYDVKM. The germline V and J ends were trimmed by 4 bases and 4 bases, with 8 bases remaining between them. The CDR3 extends over 13 amino acids. The CDR3 is CASSSWAYNEQFF. CDR3 DNA: TGTGCCAGCAGTTCTTGGGCTTACAATGAGCAGTTCTTC.

V usage is TRBV7-9 and J usage is TRBJ2-1; tentatively, D is TRBD2 (6 bases). The CDR3 has 15 amino acids. Trimming pared 6 bases from V and 3 bases from J, leaving 15 bases between. Germline V lookup: CDR1 SEHNR, CDR2 FQNEAQ (reference sequence). The CDR3, as DNA: TGTGCCAGCAGAAAAGGGCGGGAATACTACAATGAGCAGTTCTTC. Protein sequence: CASRKGREYYNEQFF.

This clone was seen once. This specimen includes other DNA sequences encoding the same CDR3. The chain employs TRBV5-1 and TRBJ2-5; TRBD2 might be the D (6 bases). The germline gives CDR1 SGHRS, CDR2 YFSETQ. V lost 4 bases and J 4 bases, leaving 11 bases between the germline ends. The length of the CDR3 is 13 residues. The CDR3 bases are TGCGCCAGCAGCGACGGGAGTGGAGAGACCCAGTACTTC. This translates into CASSDGSGETQYF. Full variable domain (rest looked up from reference TRBV5-1 and TRBJ2-5): KAGVTQTPRYLIKTRGQQVTLSCSPISGHRSVSWYQQTPGQGLQFLFEYFSETQRNKGNFPGRFSGRQFSNSRSEMNVSTLELGDSALYLCASSDGSGETQYFGPGTRLLVL.

Turning to this clone: This CDR3 is also generated by other DNA sequences in the sample. J is TRBJ2-1 and V is TRBV5-4, with a weak D call TRBD2 (7 bases). Trimming took 2 bases from V and 4 from J, leaving 13 bases between them. Looked up from germline, CDR1 is SGHNT and CDR2 is YYREEE (reference sequence). The CDR3 contains 15 residues. The DNA of the CDR3 is TGTGCCAGCAGCTTAGGGGGAGGGTCGTACAATGAGCAGTTCTTC. This translates into CASSLGGGSYNEQFF.

On this clone itself: Additional DNA sequences in this sample encode the identical CDR3. The chain combines TRBV5-1 with TRBJ2-7, with D perhaps given as TRBD1 or TRBD2 (5 bases each). The germline gives CDR1 SGHRS, CDR2 YFSETQ. V gave up 0 bases and J gave up 4 bases, with 14 bases separating them. The CDR3 runs to 15 residues. Here the CDR3 DNA reads TGCGCCAGCAGCTTGGGTGGGACCTCGGGATACGAGCAGTACTTC. Translating it yields CASSLGGTSGYEQYF.

The chain is built from TRBV7-2 and TRBJ1-2; the match to TRBD1 covers 8 bases. This CDR3 is built from 15 residues. CDR1 SGHTA and CDR2 FQGNSA come from the germline V gene. V was pared by 5 bases and J by 1 base, with 6 bases of the junction left unmatched. CDR3 loop: CASSPDRGFNYGYTF. The CDR3 DNA reads as TGTGCCAGCAGCCCTGACAGGGGTTTTAACTATGGCTACACCTTC.

This chain links TRBV28 with TRBJ2-7, with D possibly matching TRBD2 (6 bases). The germline gives CDR1 MDHEN, CDR2 SYDVKM. This CDR3 contains 15 residues. Trimming cost V 1 base and J 2 bases, with 12 bases left between them. DNA for the CDR3: TGTGCCAGCAGTTTATTTCGGGACTTCACCTACGAGCAGTACTTC. Translation: CASSLFRDFTYEQYF.

The chain employs TRBV6-1 and TRBJ1-2, with 7 bases identical to TRBD1. This CDR3 has 16 amino acids. Germline CDR1 reads MNHNS; CDR2 reads SASEGT. Unmatched junction bases numbered 14, after V lost 3 bases and J lost 7 bases. CDR3 sequence: CASSDYPGTVRGGYTF. The CDR3 DNA is TGTGCCAGCAGTGACTACCCCGGGACAGTACGGGGTGGCTACACCTTC.

This chain links TRBV5-4 with TRBJ2-4, with TRBD2 identical over 7 bases. Trimming removed 0 bases from V and 1 base from J; junction bases left unmatched: 1. The germline gives CDR1 SGHNT, CDR2 YYREEE (reference sequence). The CDR3 extends over 15 amino acids. This CDR3 is CASSLVGGAKNIQYF. In nucleotides, the CDR3 is TGTGCCAGCAGCTTGGTCGGGGGGGCCAAAAACATTCAGTACTTC.

V and J are TRBV5-1 and TRBJ2-5; tentatively, D is TRBD2 (7 bases). The CDR3 consists of 13 residues. V lost 7 bases, J lost 4 bases, and 14 bases lay in between. Germline CDR1 SGHRS, CDR2 YFSETQ. The CDR3 spells CASERGGGETQYF. Written as DNA, the CDR3 is TGCGCCAGCGAAAGGGGGGGCGGAGAGACCCAGTACTTC. Drawing the rest from reference TRBV5-1 and TRBJ2-5, the complete variable domain is KAGVTQTPRYLIKTRGQQVTLSCSPISGHRSVSWYQQTPGQGLQFLFEYFSETQRNKGNFPGRFSGRQFSNSRSEMNVSTLELGDSALYLCASERGGGETQYFGPGTRLLVL.

The rearrangement links TRBV11-2 to TRBJ2-7; 10 positions agree with TRBD2. The V gene's germline CDR1 is SGHAT and CDR2 FQNNGV. This CDR3 contains 16 residues. With V trimmed by 2 bases and J by 2 bases, 6 bases remained unmatched. The DNA for the CDR3 is TGTGCCAGCAGCTTACTCCCTAGCGGGAGCCCCTACGAGCAGTACTTC. This codes for CASSLLPSGSPYEQYF.

This chain uses TRBV2 with TRBJ2-1; 16 nucleotides match TRBD2. With 4 bases clipped from V and 13 bases from J, the junction kept 10 bases outside the gene matches. The CDR3 sequence is 16 residues long. Germline assignment: CDR1 SNHLY and CDR2 FYNNEI. The CDR3 spells CASSVGLAGGPTYQFF. CDR3 DNA sequence: TGTGCCAGCAGTGTGGGACTAGCGGGAGGGCCGACCTACCAGTTCTTC. Drawing the rest from reference TRBV2 and TRBJ2-1, the complete variable domain is EPEVTQTPSHQVTQMGQEVILRCVPISNHLYFYWYRQILGQKVEFLVSFYNNEISEKSEIFDDQFSVERPDGSNFTLKIRSTKLEDSAMYFCASSVGLAGGPTYQFFGPGTRLTVL.

V usage is TRBV5-1 and J usage is TRBJ2-5, with 11 bases identical to TRBD2. With V trimmed by 2 bases and J by 5 bases, 11 bases remained unmatched. CDR1 and CDR2 (germline): SGHRS, YFSETQ. This CDR3 comprises 17 residues. The CDR3 nucleotides are TGCGCCAGCAGCTTAGGGACGGGACTAGCGGCTCAGGAGACCCAGTACTTC. It translates to CASSLGTGLAAQETQYF. The whole variable domain, filled in from reference TRBV5-1 and TRBJ2-5, reads KAGVTQTPRYLIKTRGQQVTLSCSPISGHRSVSWYQQTPGQGLQFLFEYFSETQRNKGNFPGRFSGRQFSNSRSEMNVSTLELGDSALYLCASSLGTGLAAQETQYFGPGTRLLVL.

The rearrangement links TRBV5-1 to TRBJ1-3; possibly TRBD1 for D (6 bases). CDR3 length equals 17 residues. V was clipped by 0 bases and J by 0 bases, with 13 bases between them. Per the germline V gene, CDR1 is SGHRS and CDR2 is YFSETQ. CDR3 protein: CASSLGGTQSSGNTIYF. The CDR3 nucleotides are TGCGCCAGCAGCTTGGGTGGGACACAAAGCTCTGGAAACACCATATATTTT.

The chain couples TRBV5-1 to TRBJ1-2; TRBD1 might be the D (5 bases). The CDR3 spans 14 residues. V was shortened by 3 bases and J by 3 bases, with 12 bases between the two germline ends. CDR1 and CDR2 from the germline V gene are SGHRS and YFSETQ. CDR3 loop: CASSWGPTDYGYTF. The CDR3 DNA reads as TGCGCCAGCAGCTGGGGCCCCACGGACTATGGCTACACCTTC. Combining the CDR3 with reference TRBV5-1 and TRBJ1-2 gives the whole variable domain KAGVTQTPRYLIKTRGQQVTLSCSPISGHRSVSWYQQTPGQGLQFLFEYFSETQRNKGNFPGRFSGRQFSNSRSEMNVSTLELGDSALYLCASSWGPTDYGYTFGSGTRLTVV.

This chain uses TRBV5-1 with TRBJ1-3, with D maybe TRBD1 (6 bases). The CDR3 has 16 amino acids. With 0 bases removed from V and 0 bases from J, the gap between germline ends came to 10 bases. CDR1 SGHRS and CDR2 YFSETQ come from the germline V gene. CDR3 DNA sequence: TGCGCCAGCAGCTTGGGGACAGTGGACTCTGGAAACACCATATATTTT. Its protein is CASSLGTVDSGNTIYF.

The chain combines TRBV27 with TRBJ2-7; 9 bases align to TRBD2. Germline values: CDR1 MNHEY, CDR2 SMNVEV (reference sequence). V lost 2 bases to trimming and J lost 4 bases; unmatched junction nucleotides: 9. This CDR3 has 16 residues. This chain's CDR3 is CASSLNAPSGRYEQYF. CDR3 nucleotides: TGTGCCAGCAGTTTAAATGCCCCCAGCGGGAGGTACGAGCAGTACTTC.

This clone was counted a few times. The rearrangement uses TRBV28 and TRBJ1-4; TRBD1 is a possible D gene (6 bases). Trimming pared 5 bases from V and 14 bases from J, leaving 12 bases between. The CDR3 sequence is 11 residues long. CDR1 is MDHEN, CDR2 SYDVKM, per germline. The CDR3 here is CASSVRDTLFF. The CDR3 DNA sequence: TGTGCCAGCAGTGTTAGGGACACCCTGTTTTTT.

The chain links TRBV5-4 to TRBJ1-3, with TRBD1 matching 8 bases. Germline V gene lookup returns CDR1 SGHNT and CDR2 YYREEE (reference sequence). V was clipped by 4 bases and J by 1 base; unmatched bases: 7. The CDR3 extends over 16 amino acids. For the CDR3, the DNA is TGTGCCAGCAGCGGAGACAGGGGAGGTTCTGGAAACACCATATATTTT. Residues: CASSGDRGGSGNTIYF.